Shown below are 28 T cell receptor beta chains from a single sample sequenced in a study of blood T cell repertoires in COVID-19. Repertoires were generated with immunoSEQ multiplex PCR, while TCRdb's copy carries only in-frame clones and drops some. The data contain around 180,000 clones, roughly 84% of them singletons. Sequenced: peripheral blood. The receptors were gathered from a woman of 80 years or more with active or convalescent COVID-19.

The gene calls are TRBV6-5 and TRBJ1-5; D may be TRBD1 (5 bases). This CDR3 is 14 amino acids long. Trimming took off 4 bases at V and 9 bases at J, with 16 bases between the two ends. CDR1 is MNHEY and CDR2 is SVGAGI in the germline V gene. The CDR3: CASSLGQGSSPQHF. The CDR3 DNA is TGTGCCAGCAGTTTGGGGCAGGGTAGTTCGCCCCAGCATTTT.

This rearrangement joins TRBV28 to TRBJ1-2; 7 bases align to TRBD1. The CDR3 consists of 15 residues. The V gene's germline CDR1 is MDHEN and CDR2 SYDVKM. The V and J ends lost 5 bases and 5 bases, in that order; junction bases with no gene match: 11. This CDR3 reads CASSPSRGLQYGYTF. DNA for the CDR3: TGTGCCAGCAGTCCCTCGAGGGGGCTACAGTATGGCTACACCTTC.

To note about this clone: Other nucleotide sequences in the sample specify the same CDR3. J is TRBJ1-4 and V is TRBV4-1, with 7 bases that match TRBD1. The CDR3 runs to 14 residues. In germline, CDR1 is MGHRA, CDR2 YSYEKL. The V gene end was trimmed by 1 base and the J gene end by 4 bases; junction bases not matched to a gene: 0. CDR3 loop: CASSQGQGNEKLFF. CDR3 nucleotide sequence: TGCGCCAGCAGCCAAGGACAGGGTAATGAAAAACTGTTTTTT.

The rearrangement joins TRBV3-1 (or the pseudogene TRBV3-2) to TRBJ2-3, with 8 positions matching TRBD2. Germline V gene lookup returns CDR1 LGHDT and CDR2 YNNKEL (reference sequence). The ends lost 3 bases at V and 5 bases at J; junction bases unmatched: 13. This CDR3 is 17 amino acids long. The CDR3 DNA sequence: TGTGCCAGCAGCCAGCAACTCAGCGGGAGTGGTGGAGATACGCAGTATTTT. As protein: CASSQQLSGSGGDTQYF.

This rearrangement joins TRBV19 to TRBJ2-5; 9 bases are a match to TRBD1. The CDR3 consists of 15 residues. Germline V gives CDR1 LNHDA, CDR2 SQIVND (reference sequence). The J segment lost 4 bases and the V segment lost 5 bases, leaving 8 bases of the junction unmatched. CDR3 nucleotides: TGTGCCAGTAGTGGGGGACAGGGTCGACGAGAGACCCAGTACTTC. Its protein product is CASSGGQGRRETQYF.

The chain is built from TRBV6-2 or TRBV6-3 and TRBJ1-1, with D hard to call. Germline assignment: CDR1 MNHEY and CDR2 SVGEGT. V was cut by 4 bases and J by 5 bases, with 20 bases left in between. This CDR3 has 16 amino acids. For the CDR3, the DNA is TGTGCCAGCAGTTCCCATACCCTACAAGGCGGGACTGAAGCTTTCTTT. This gives the protein CASSSHTLQGGTEAFF.

This clone was detected only once. The gene calls are TRBV9 and TRBJ2-3; 8 nucleotides align to TRBD2. The J segment lost 4 bases and the V segment lost 4 bases, leaving 11 bases of the junction unmatched. CDR3 length equals 16 residues. The germline V gene encodes CDR1 SGDLS and CDR2 YYNGEE. CDR3 amino acids: CASSTTPGLGADTQYF. The CDR3 region has the DNA TGTGCCAGCAGCACAACCCCGGGACTAGGAGCAGATACGCAGTATTTT.

The chain uses TRBV20-1 and TRBJ2-1; the D is unclear. CDR1 and CDR2 (germline): DFQATT, SNEGSKA (reference sequence). The CDR3 totals 11 residues. Trimming cost V 2 bases and J 9 bases, with 8 bases left between them. The DNA for the CDR3 is TGCAGTGCTAGACCCCCGGGTGAGCAGTTCTTC. Amino acids: CSARPPGEQFF.

This clone is a singleton in its sample. The chain recombines TRBV6-1 with TRBJ1-2; 9 bases match TRBD1. The length of the CDR3 is 17 residues. Per germline, CDR1 MNHNS and CDR2 SASEGT. Losses at the gene ends were 3 bases for V and 8 bases for J; bases not matched to a gene: 16. The CDR3 loop reads CASSDFIRGTGTSGYTF. CDR3 bases: TGTGCCAGCAGTGACTTTATTAGAGGGACAGGGACTTCCGGCTACACCTTC.

The rearrangement uses TRBV18 and TRBJ1-2, with D unresolved. The V end was cut by 3 bases, the J end by 7 bases, with 9 bases between. This CDR3 comprises 12 residues. CDR1 is KGHSH, CDR2 LQKENI, per germline. Here the CDR3 DNA reads TGTGCCAGCTCACCCCGGGGAGGTGGCTACACCTTC. Amino acid sequence: CASSPRGGGYTF.

The chain links TRBV5-5 to TRBJ2-5; 7 bases fit TRBD2. V gave up 4 bases and J gave up 5 bases; unmatched junction bases: 14. This CDR3 has 16 residues. The germline V gene has CDR1 SGHKS and CDR2 YYEKEE (reference sequence). The CDR3 DNA sequence: TGTGCCAGCAGCCGACGTATCGGCGGGAGCGGGGAGACCCAGTACTTC. Translation: CASSRRIGGSGETQYF. Complete variable domain (other parts from reference TRBV5-5 and TRBJ2-5): DAGVTQSPTHLIKTRGQQVTLRCSPISGHKSVSWYQQVLGQGPQFIFQYYEKEERGRGNFPDRFSARQFPNYSSELNVNALLLGDSALYLCASSRRIGGSGETQYFGPGTRLLVL.

This clone was observed once. The chain is built from TRBV2 and TRBJ1-5; D is ambiguous. There are 12 residues in the CDR3. The V gene's germline CDR1 is SNHLY and CDR2 FYNNEI. V dropped 4 bases and J dropped 3 bases, with 4 bases sitting between them. The CDR3 region is CASSGNNQPQHF. The CDR3 nucleotides are TGTGCCAGCAGTGGTAACAATCAGCCCCAGCATTTT.

This clone was seen just once. The gene calls are TRBV7-6 and TRBJ2-1; no definite D call. CDR3 length: 13 amino acids. Between the trimmed V and J ends, which lost 6 bases and 7 bases, there was a span of 13 bases. Germline V gene lookup returns CDR1 SGHVS and CDR2 FNYEAQ. The CDR3 loop reads CASRHALWNEQFF. The CDR3 region has the DNA TGTGCCAGCAGACACGCCCTTTGGAATGAGCAGTTCTTC.

This clone was seen once. The rearrangement uses TRBV7-9 and TRBJ1-1, with TRBD1 as a possible D gene (5 bases). Germline CDR1 SEHNR, CDR2 FQNEAQ (reference sequence). The CDR3 is made up of 17 amino acids. The ends were cut back, 1 base at V and 2 bases at J, with 17 bases in the middle. CDR3 sequence (DNA): TGTGCCAGCAGCTTAGGAGGCAGGGTAACTTCAAACACTGAAGCTTTCTTT. Translated: CASSLGGRVTSNTEAFF.

This chain connects TRBV18 to TRBJ2-2; 13 bases agree with TRBD2. The CDR3 is 18 amino acids. CDR1 and CDR2 (germline): KGHSH, LQKENI. J gave up 7 bases and V 3 bases, and 11 bases lay outside the gene matches. This chain's CDR3 is CASSPRLAGGRPSGELFF. In DNA, the CDR3 is TGTGCCAGCTCACCTCGACTAGCGGGAGGCAGACCGAGCGGGGAGCTGTTTTTT.

The CDR3, as DNA: TGTGCCAGCAGGCACGGCAGGGTGTTTAGGAATTCACCCCTCCACTTT. This translates into CASRHGRVFRNSPLHF. This chain uses TRBV28 with TRBJ1-6, with D tentatively TRBD1 (5 bases). The CDR3 loop spans 16 amino acids. Trimming cost V 6 bases and J 7 bases, with 19 bases left between them. Germline CDR1 reads MDHEN; CDR2 reads SYDVKM. Using reference TRBV28 and TRBJ1-6 for the parts outside the CDR3, the full variable domain is DVKVTQSSRYLVKRTGEKVFLECVQDMDHENMFWYRQDPGLGLRLIYFSYDVKMKEKGDIPEGYSVSREKKERFSLILESASTNQTSMYLCASRHGRVFRNSPLHFGNGTRLTVT.

The chain recombines TRBV5-1 with TRBJ2-7; 10 bases are shared with TRBD2. The germline CDR1 and CDR2 sequences are SGHRS and YFSETQ. J lost 3 bases, V lost 2 bases, and 2 bases had no gene match. CDR3 length: 14 residues. The CDR3 DNA sequence: TGCGCCAGCAGCTTAGCGGGAGGGTACTACGAGCAGTACTTC. This sequence encodes CASSLAGGYYEQYF. Filled out from reference TRBV5-1 and TRBJ2-7, the complete variable domain reads KAGVTQTPRYLIKTRGQQVTLSCSPISGHRSVSWYQQTPGQGLQFLFEYFSETQRNKGNFPGRFSGRQFSNSRSEMNVSTLELGDSALYLCASSLAGGYYEQYFGPGTRLTVT.

This clone showed up just a few times. The chain is built from TRBV19 and TRBJ2-1, with 8 bases identical to TRBD2. Unmatched junction bases numbered 5, after V lost 3 bases and J lost 4 bases. The CDR3 runs 15 residues. Germline V CDR1 and CDR2: LNHDA, SQIVND (reference sequence). The CDR3 loop is CASSIRLASYNEQFF. The CDR3 nucleotides read TGTGCCAGTAGTATTCGACTAGCGTCTTACAATGAGCAGTTCTTC.

The rearrangement links TRBV2 to TRBJ2-2, with a tentative D call TRBD2 (6 bases). V lost 6 bases and J lost 1, with 15 bases in between. The CDR3 loop spans 16 amino acids. Germline assignment: CDR1 SNHLY and CDR2 FYNNEI. The CDR3 is CASSPLAGRNTGELFF. DNA of the CDR3: TGTGCCAGCAGCCCCCTGGCGGGAAGGAACACCGGGGAGCTGTTTTTT. The full variable domain, its missing parts supplied by reference TRBV2 and TRBJ2-2, is EPEVTQTPSHQVTQMGQEVILRCVPISNHLYFYWYRQILGQKVEFLVSFYNNEISEKSEIFDDQFSVERPDGSNFTLKIRSTKLEDSAMYFCASSPLAGRNTGELFFGEGSRLTVL.

The chain is built from TRBV6-5 and TRBJ1-1, with D perhaps TRBD1 (5 bases). CDR3 length: 14 amino acids. Trimming removed 6 bases at V and 0 bases at J, with 11 bases between. Germline V CDR1 and CDR2: MNHEY, SVGAGI. As DNA, the CDR3 is TGTGCCAGCAGGAGAGACAGCATGAACACTGAAGCTTTCTTT. Translated, it gives CASRRDSMNTEAFF.

Here the CDR3 reads CASSSQTASTGELFF. The CDR3 DNA reads as TGTGCCAGCAGCTCCCAGACAGCCTCCACCGGGGAGCTGTTTTTT. J is TRBJ2-2 and V is TRBV5-4, with a weak D call TRBD1 (5 bases). Trimming took off 3 bases at V and 4 bases at J, with 13 bases between the two ends. Germline-derived CDR1 and CDR2 are SGHNT and YYREEE (reference sequence). The CDR3 extends over 15 amino acids.

V usage is TRBV7-3 and J usage is TRBJ1-2; 7 bases align to TRBD1. Germline loops: CDR1 SGHTA, CDR2 FQGTGA. The CDR3 is 13 residues long. V lost 5 bases, J lost 8 bases, and 8 bases stayed unmatched. CDR3 nucleotides: TGTGCCAGCAGCGCCGGGACAGCTAGGGGCTACACCTTC. Protein: CASSAGTARGYTF. The complete variable domain, with remaining parts taken from reference TRBV7-3 and TRBJ1-2, reads GAGVSQTPSNKVTEKGKYVELRCDPISGHTALYWYRQSLGQGPEFLIYFQGTGAADDSGLPNDRFFAVRPEGSVSTLKIQRTERGDSAVYLCASSAGTARGYTFGSGTRLTVV.

The J gene is TRBJ2-3, the V gene TRBV30; 8 nucleotides agree with TRBD2. V lost 1 base, J lost 8 bases, and 8 bases stayed unmatched. This CDR3 has 14 amino acids. The germline V gene has CDR1 GTSNPN and CDR2 SVGIG (reference sequence). The CDR3 sequence is CAWSGTSIVGTQYF. In DNA, the CDR3 is TGTGCCTGGAGTGGGACTAGCATCGTGGGTACGCAGTATTTT.

This clone occurred a few times. The chain recombines TRBV12-3 or TRBV12-4 with TRBJ1-1, with 11 bases that match TRBD1. CDR3 length: 13 amino acids. The ends lost 7 bases at V and 7 bases at J; junction bases unmatched: 5. The CDR3: CASTQGQGVEAFF. DNA for the CDR3: TGTGCCAGCACCCAGGGACAGGGGGTTGAAGCTTTCTTT.

This clone has a handful of counts. The chain links TRBV19 to TRBJ1-5; 10 nucleotides agree with TRBD1. After removal of 7 bases from V and 0 bases from J, the junction contained 12 bases not matched to a gene. Germline V lookup: CDR1 LNHDA, CDR2 SQIVND (reference sequence). This CDR3 region has 18 residues. CDR3 sequence: CASTGKTGGIYSNQPQHF. In DNA form, the CDR3 reads TGTGCCAGTACCGGAAAGACAGGGGGCATCTATAGCAATCAGCCCCAGCATTTT.

The gene calls are TRBV24-1 and TRBJ2-1; possibly TRBD1 for D (5 bases). The CDR3 runs 11 residues. The germline CDR1 and CDR2 sequences are KGHDR and SFDVKD. Trimming took 7 bases from V and 7 from J, leaving 7 bases between them. CDR3 in amino acids: CATSKGNEQFF. The CDR3 region has the DNA TGTGCCACCAGCAAGGGGAATGAGCAGTTCTTC.

The rearrangement links TRBV7-9 to TRBJ1-5; D uncertain. This CDR3 region has 14 residues. V was shortened by 5 bases and J by 6 bases, with 14 bases between the two germline ends. Germline values: CDR1 SEHNR, CDR2 FQNEAQ (reference sequence). The CDR3 DNA reads as TGTGCCAGCAGCCCGAGGGAGGGCAGTCAGCCCCAGCATTTT. Its translation is CASSPREGSQPQHF.

Comments on this clone: This sample includes further DNA sequences coding for the same CDR3. J is TRBJ1-5 and V is TRBV6-5, with 8 bases identical to TRBD1. CDR1 and CDR2 from the germline V gene are MNHEY and SVGAGI. The junction had 3 bases not matched to a gene; V was cut back by 8 bases and J by 3 bases. The CDR3 totals 13 residues. CDR3 region: CASRTGNNQPQHF. The CDR3 DNA sequence: TGTGCCAGCCGGACAGGGAACAATCAGCCCCAGCATTTT.